A single TCR beta chain is shown here with its context. Its antigen is not known. This sample is drawn from a study of identical twins. Notes on the study in general: Out-of-frame alpha sequences shared between twins exhibited an excess of low generation probability. Models predicted less out-of-frame TCR alpha sharing in monozygotic twins than was found. A lower insertion count was a feature of abundant cord blood beta clonotypes, with no such feature in memory repertoires.

CDR3 length: 12 residues. Per the germline V gene, CDR1 is MNHNS and CDR2 is SASEGT. V lost 2 bases to trimming and J lost 6 bases, with 5 bases between them. TCRdb re-derived calls from the 5' RACE reads in MiXCR, one entry per CDR3 protein. The repertoire holds about 570,000 distinct CDR3 sequences, with 9.6% as singletons. The same sample was also studied in work on yellow fever vaccine responses in identical twins. From that study: Twins reportedly had a vaccine T cell response that seemed partly convergent, partly personalized.

V usage is TRBV6-1 and J usage is TRBJ2-1; D remains unclear. The receptor was isolated from a woman between 18 and 29 years old in good health. Sequenced sample: PBMCs. CDR3 in amino acids: CASSEQLNEQFF. The CDR3 nucleotides read TGTGCCAGCAGTGAACAGCTCAATGAGCAGTTCTTC.